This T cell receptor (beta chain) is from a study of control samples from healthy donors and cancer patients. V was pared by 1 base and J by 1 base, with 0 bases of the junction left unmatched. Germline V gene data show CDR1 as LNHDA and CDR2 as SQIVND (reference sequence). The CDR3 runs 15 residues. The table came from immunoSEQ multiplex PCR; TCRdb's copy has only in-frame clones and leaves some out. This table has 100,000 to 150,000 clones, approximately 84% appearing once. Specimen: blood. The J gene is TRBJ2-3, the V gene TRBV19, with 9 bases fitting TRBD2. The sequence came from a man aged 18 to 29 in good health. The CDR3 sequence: CASSIVAGGTDTQYF. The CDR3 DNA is TGTGCCAGTAGTATAGTAGCGGGGGGCACAGATACGCAGTATTTT.